This passage covers 7 T cell receptor beta chains from one sample sequenced in a study of siplizumab effects on memory and regulatory T cells. Assay: immunoSEQ multiplex PCR; the TCRdb copy retains only in-frame clones and omits some. Found here are over 55,000 clones, over 80% of them singletons; the top ten hold roughly 3.8%. Sequencing was performed on memory CD4+ T cells sorted from blood. The receptors derive from a human donor in good health.

CDR3 DNA sequence: TGCGCCAGCAGCTTGGGGACGGGGTCAAACTACGAGCAGTACTTC. Residues: CASSLGTGSNYEQYF. The J gene is TRBJ2-7, the V gene TRBV5-1, with a weak D call TRBD2 (5 bases). Germline values: CDR1 SGHRS, CDR2 YFSETQ. This CDR3 comprises 15 residues. V shed 0 bases and J shed 3 bases, with 13 bases lying between them.

This sequence joins TRBV28 and TRBJ1-6, with no clear D. Looked up from germline, CDR1 is MDHEN and CDR2 is SYDVKM. The CDR3 sequence is 12 residues long. Trimming left V 3 bases short and J 9 bases short, with 6 bases between. The CDR3 spells CASSFTTSPLHF. The CDR3 bases are TGTGCCAGCAGTTTTACTACTTCACCCCTCCACTTT. Complete variable domain (other parts from reference TRBV28 and TRBJ1-6): DVKVTQSSRYLVKRTGEKVFLECVQDMDHENMFWYRQDPGLGLRLIYFSYDVKMKEKGDIPEGYSVSREKKERFSLILESASTNQTSMYLCASSFTTSPLHFGNGTRLTVT.

The chain is built from TRBV7-8 and TRBJ1-1, with a weak D call TRBD1 (6 bases). Germline values: CDR1 SGHVS, CDR2 FQNEAQ. V gave up 4 bases and J gave up 4 bases, with 13 bases separating them. The CDR3 length is 14 residues. The CDR3: CASSSGAGGTEAFF. The CDR3 nucleotides read TGTGCCAGCAGCTCGGGGGCGGGGGGCACTGAAGCTTTCTTT.

This chain connects TRBV4-2 to TRBJ2-1; D gene ambiguous. With 0 bases removed from V and 7 bases from J, the gap between germline ends came to 19 bases. The CDR3 is 17 amino acids. The germline CDR1 and CDR2 sequences are LGHNA and YNFKEQ. In nucleotides, the CDR3 is TGTGCCAGCAGCCAAGATACTGGTTACTCTCTTGTGAATGAGCAGTTCTTC. Residues: CASSQDTGYSLVNEQFF.

The chain employs TRBV10-3 and TRBJ1-4, with D perhaps matching TRBD1 (6 bases). Germline CDR1 reads ENHRY; CDR2 reads SYGVKD. The CDR3 extends over 15 amino acids. The V and J ends lost 3 bases and 2 bases respectively, with 10 bases between them. The CDR3 here is CAISDRGGTNEKLFF. The DNA for the CDR3 is TGTGCCATCAGTGACAGGGGAGGGACTAATGAAAAACTGTTTTTT.

This clone showed up just once. The chain recombines TRBV27 with TRBJ2-7; maybe TRBD1 (5 bases). The CDR3 totals 13 residues. Germline assignment: CDR1 MNHEY and CDR2 SMNVEV (reference sequence). V dropped 2 bases and J dropped 9 bases, with 14 bases sitting between them. CDR3 in DNA: TGTGCCAGCAGTTTAAGGGGCCATCCGGGGCAGTACTTC. Translating it yields CASSLRGHPGQYF.

The chain is built from TRBV14 and TRBJ2-5; D possibly uses TRBD1 or TRBD2 (5 bases each). The better agreement between TRBJ2-7 and the DNA end casts doubt on the J call. The CDR3 length is 15 residues. Germline V gene lookup returns CDR1 SGHDN and CDR2 FVKESK. In DNA, the CDR3 is TGTGCCAGCAGCCTACAATGGGGGTCTACCTACGAGCAGTACTTC. As protein: CASSLQWGSTYEQYF.